This is a list of T cell receptor beta chains from one sample in a study of beta chain features in type 1 diabetes. Sequencing used immunoSEQ multiplex PCR; TCRdb keeps in-frame clones, though not all of them. The data hold more than 20,000 clones, with about 52% observed a single time. What was sequenced was stem cell memory CD4+ T cells from blood. Receptors originate from a man aged 25-45 years with type 1 diabetes. The CDR3 runs from the conserved cysteine through the conserved F or W.

TRBJ1-1 | TRBV5-1 | 15 | CASSGLTGRNTEAFF
TRBJ1-5 | TRBV7-2 | 13 | CASSLERNQPQHF
TRBJ2-1 | TRBV5-1 | 15 | CASHIAGSSYNEQFF
TRBJ2-7 | TRBV7-9 | 13 | CASTGWEGAEQYF
TRBJ2-5 | TRBV15 | 13 | CATSRDSRETQYF
TRBJ2-1 | TRBV7-2 | 18 | CASSDPTRQGWGNNEQFF
TRBJ2-7 | TRBV5-4 | 16 | CASSLGLDSSSYEQYF
TRBJ1-6 | TRBV30 | 15 | CAWSVGRGGNSPLHF
TRBJ2-3 | TRBV25-1 | 16 | CASSETSLRGSDTQYF
TRBJ1-4 | TRBV6-1 | 16 | CASSDIQGGTNEKLFF
TRBJ2-6 | TRBV4-3 | 15 | CASSGQLSGANVLTF
TRBJ1-2 | TRBV5-1 | 14 | CASSLTGVGHGYTF
TRBJ2-5 | TRBV2 | 11 | CASSERETQYF
TRBJ2-1 | TRBV9 | 17 | CASSVATGRSDYNEQFF
TRBJ2-3 | TRBV5-6 | 15 | CASSREAGRADTQYF
TRBJ2-3 | TRBV11-3 | 14 | CASSPKRGEDTQYF
TRBJ2-4 | TRBV2 | 16 | CASRNRQTVAKNIQYF
TRBJ1-3 | TRBV9 | 17 | CASSAGQGASSGNTIYF
TRBJ2-7 | TRBV4-2 | 15 | CASSQGGQAVYEQYF
TRBJ1-2 | TRBV5-4 | 13 | CASSLVTGDGYTF
TRBJ2-2 | TRBV6-4 | 14 | CASSEWEDTGELFF
TRBJ1-1 | TRBV5-6 | 14 | CASSSRGLNTEAFF
TRBJ2-1 | TRBV6-6 | 14 | CASSYSRGGYEQFF
TRBJ2-1 | TRBV7-2 | 15 | CASSLVGGGYNEQFF
TRBJ2-5 | TRBV7-9 | 15 | CASSLERQGVGTQYF
TRBJ2-1 | TRBV6-1 | 16 | CASSDYLVTVRNEQFF
TRBJ2-3 | TRBV4-1 | 13 | CASSPQGFGTQYF
TRBJ1-6 | TRBV11-1 | 15 | CASSPLDSYNSPLHF
TRBJ1-5 | TRBV18 | 15 | CASSQGQGSNQPQHF
TRBJ2-3 | TRBV5-6 | 15 | CASSFMSGSTDTQYF
TRBJ1-2 | TRBV27 | 17 | CASSLGDGRVSNYGYTF
TRBJ1-1 | TRBV2 | 13 | CASSEQGRTEAFF
TRBJ1-5 | TRBV29-1 | 13 | CSALAGAGQPQHF
TRBJ1-6 | TRBV2 | 16 | CASSRPTGGANSPLHF
TRBJ2-1 | TRBV5-1 | 13 | CASRSGSVTEQFF
TRBJ2-1 | TRBV7-9 | 13 | CASSLFATGEQFF
TRBJ2-3 | TRBV7-9 | 12 | CASSLSVDTQYF
TRBJ1-3 | TRBV5-1 | 14 | CASRPGFSGNTIYF
TRBJ1-2 | TRBV19 | 16 | CASSISRTARHYGYTF
TRBJ2-5 | TRBV10-1 | 14 | CASSVGGPQETQYF
TRBJ1-5 | TRBV19 | 17 | CASWSPTGASSNQPQHF
TRBJ2-1 | TRBV5-1 | 16 | CASSFGQGELGNEQFF
TRBJ2-3 | TRBV18 | 16 | CASSAAGTSSTDTQYF
TRBJ1-6 | TRBV11-2 | 15 | CASSLEGRGITPLHF
TRBJ1-2 | TRBV7-9 | 15 | CASSLADRGNGGYTF
TRBJ2-7 | TRBV5-4 | 15 | CASSFPSGGVDEQYF
TRBJ1-2 | TRBV19 | 12 | CASSIDSYGYTF
TRBJ1-5 | TRBV6-6 | 15 | CASSNGRVYNQPQHF
TRBJ2-7 | TRBV6-5 | 15 | CASRRLAGDHYEQYF
TRBJ1-4 | TRBV5-1 | 15 | CASSPGTPTNEKLFF